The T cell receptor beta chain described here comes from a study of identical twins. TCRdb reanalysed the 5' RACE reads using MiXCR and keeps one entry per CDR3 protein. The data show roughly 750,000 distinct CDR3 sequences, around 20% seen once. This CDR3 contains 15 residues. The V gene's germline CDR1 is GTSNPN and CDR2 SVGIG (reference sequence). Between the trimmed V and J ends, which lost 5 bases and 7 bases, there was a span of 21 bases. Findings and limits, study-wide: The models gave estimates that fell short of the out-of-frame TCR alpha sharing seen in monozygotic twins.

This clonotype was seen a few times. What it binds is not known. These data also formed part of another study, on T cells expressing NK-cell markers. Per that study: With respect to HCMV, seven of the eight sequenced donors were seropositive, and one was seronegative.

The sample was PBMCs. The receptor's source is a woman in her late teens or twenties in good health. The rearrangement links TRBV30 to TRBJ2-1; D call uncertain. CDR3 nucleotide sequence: TGTGCCTGGTTGGAAATGCGGCAGAGTCCTAATGAGCAGTTCTTC. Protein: CAWLEMRQSPNEQFF.